This record concerns one T cell receptor beta chain sequence. CDR1 and CDR2 (germline): DFQATT, SNEGSKA (reference sequence). Trimming removed 6 bases from V and 4 bases from J, with 12 bases in between. The CDR3 runs to 13 residues. The record originates from a study of regulatory T cells in long-lasting Graves disease. Whole-study context: Persistent cases took antithyroid drugs over 5 years and stayed TSH receptor antibody positive.

Time point given: persistent/refractory GD, antithyroid drugs over 5 years with positive TRAb. After RNA was extracted from PBMCs, the TCR library was made from it. Relying on iRepertoire HTBI primers and Arm-PCR of CDR3 regions, the team built TCR beta libraries. Each CDR3 protein gets one entry after TCRdb re-called the multiplex PCR reads with MiXCR. This sample has more than 350,000 distinct CDR3 sequences, with around 20% found just once. This TCR came from a female donor with Graves disease. This material consisted of peripheral blood mononuclear cells (PBMCs), taken when the disease was refractory, from a patient treated with antithyroid drugs. V and J are TRBV20-1 and TRBJ2-2; tentatively, D is TRBD1 (6 bases). The CDR3, as DNA: TGCAGTGCCCTGAGAGGGGGCACCGGGGAGCTGTTTTTT. Its protein product is CSALRGGTGELFF.